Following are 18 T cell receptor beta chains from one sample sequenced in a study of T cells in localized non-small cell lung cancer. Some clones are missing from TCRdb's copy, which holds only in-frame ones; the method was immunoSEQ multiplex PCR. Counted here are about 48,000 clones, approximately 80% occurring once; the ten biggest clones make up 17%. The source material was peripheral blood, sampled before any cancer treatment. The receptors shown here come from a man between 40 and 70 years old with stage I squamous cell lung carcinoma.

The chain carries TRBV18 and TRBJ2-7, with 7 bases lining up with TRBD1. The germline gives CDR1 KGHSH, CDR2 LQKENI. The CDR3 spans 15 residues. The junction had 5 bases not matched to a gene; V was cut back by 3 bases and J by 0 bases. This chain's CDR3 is CASSPTGPPSYEQYF. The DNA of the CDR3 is TGTGCCAGCTCACCGACAGGGCCTCCCTCCTACGAGCAGTACTTC.

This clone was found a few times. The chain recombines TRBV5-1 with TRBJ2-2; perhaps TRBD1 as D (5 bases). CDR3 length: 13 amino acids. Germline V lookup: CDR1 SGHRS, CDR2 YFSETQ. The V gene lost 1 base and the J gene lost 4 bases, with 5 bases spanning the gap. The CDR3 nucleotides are TGCGCCAGCAGCTTGCAGGGCACCGGGGAGCTGTTTTTT. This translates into CASSLQGTGELFF.

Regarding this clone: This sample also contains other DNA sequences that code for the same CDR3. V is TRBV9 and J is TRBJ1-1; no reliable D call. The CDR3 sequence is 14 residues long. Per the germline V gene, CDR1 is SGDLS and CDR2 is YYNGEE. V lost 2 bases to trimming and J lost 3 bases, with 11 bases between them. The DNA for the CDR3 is TGTGCCAGCAGCGTTGGAGGGCCGGACACTGAAGCTTTCTTT. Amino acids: CASSVGGPDTEAFF. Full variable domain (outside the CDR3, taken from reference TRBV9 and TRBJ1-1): DSGVTQTPKHLITATGQRVTLRCSPRSGDLSVYWYQQSLDQGLQFLIQYYNGEERAKGNILERFSAQQFPDLHSELNLSSLELGDSALYFCASSVGGPDTEAFFGQGTRLTVV.

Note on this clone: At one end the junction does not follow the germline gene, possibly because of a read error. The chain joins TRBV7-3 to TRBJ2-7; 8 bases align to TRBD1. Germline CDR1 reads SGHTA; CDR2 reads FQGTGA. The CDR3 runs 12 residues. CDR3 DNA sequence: TGTGCCAGCAGCTTGGACCGGGACAGGCATTTTTTC. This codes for CASSLDRDRHFF.

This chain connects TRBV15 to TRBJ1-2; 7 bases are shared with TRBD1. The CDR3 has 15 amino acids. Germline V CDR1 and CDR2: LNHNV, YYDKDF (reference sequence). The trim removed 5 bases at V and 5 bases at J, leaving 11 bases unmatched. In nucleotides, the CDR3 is TGTGCCACCAGCCCCGGTGGCAGGGGGACGTATGGCTACACCTTC. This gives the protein CATSPGGRGTYGYTF.

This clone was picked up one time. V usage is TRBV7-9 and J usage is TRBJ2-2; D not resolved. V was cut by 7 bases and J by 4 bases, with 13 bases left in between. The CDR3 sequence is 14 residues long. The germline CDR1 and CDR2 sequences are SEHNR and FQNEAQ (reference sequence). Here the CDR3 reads CASTPDLFTGELFF. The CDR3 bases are TGTGCCAGCACCCCGGACCTATTCACCGGGGAGCTGTTTTTT. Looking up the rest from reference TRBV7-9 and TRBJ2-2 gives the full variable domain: DTGVSQNPRHKITKRGQNVTFRCDPISEHNRLYWYRQTLGQGPEFLTYFQNEAQLEKSRLLSDRFSAERPKGSFSTLEIQRTEQGDSAMYLCASTPDLFTGELFFGEGSRLTVL.

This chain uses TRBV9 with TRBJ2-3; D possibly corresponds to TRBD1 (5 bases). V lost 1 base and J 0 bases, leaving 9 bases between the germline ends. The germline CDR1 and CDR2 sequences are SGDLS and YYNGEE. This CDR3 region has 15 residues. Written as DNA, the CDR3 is TGTGCCAGCAGCGTATGGGGCGAGAGCACAGATACGCAGTATTTT. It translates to CASSVWGESTDTQYF.

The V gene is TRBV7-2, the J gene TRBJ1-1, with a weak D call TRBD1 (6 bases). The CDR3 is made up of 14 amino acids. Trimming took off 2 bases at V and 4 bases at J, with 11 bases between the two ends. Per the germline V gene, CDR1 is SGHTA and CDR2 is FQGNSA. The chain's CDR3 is CASSLMQGTTEAFF. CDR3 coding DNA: TGTGCCAGCAGCTTAATGCAGGGGACCACTGAAGCTTTCTTT.

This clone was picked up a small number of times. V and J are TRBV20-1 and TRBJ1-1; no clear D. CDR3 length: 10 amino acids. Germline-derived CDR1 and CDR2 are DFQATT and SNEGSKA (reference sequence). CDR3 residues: CSALMNEAFF. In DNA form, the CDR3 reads TGCAGCGCACTAATGAATGAAGCTTTCTTT.

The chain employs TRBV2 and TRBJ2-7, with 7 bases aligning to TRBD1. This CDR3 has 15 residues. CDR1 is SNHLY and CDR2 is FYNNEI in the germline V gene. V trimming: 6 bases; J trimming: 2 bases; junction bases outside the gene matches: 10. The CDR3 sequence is CASRDLSGTAYEQYF. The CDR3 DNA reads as TGTGCCAGCAGGGATCTCTCCGGGACAGCCTACGAGCAGTACTTC.

This CDR3 is CASSPTLDRNTIYF. Written as DNA, the CDR3 is TGTGCCAGTAGTCCCACCTTGGACAGAAACACCATATATTTT. The J gene is TRBJ1-3, the V gene TRBV19; TRBD1 might be the D (5 bases). Germline CDR1 and CDR2: LNHDA and SQIVND (reference sequence). The germline V and J ends were trimmed by 5 bases and 5 bases, with 13 bases remaining between them. This CDR3 region has 14 residues.

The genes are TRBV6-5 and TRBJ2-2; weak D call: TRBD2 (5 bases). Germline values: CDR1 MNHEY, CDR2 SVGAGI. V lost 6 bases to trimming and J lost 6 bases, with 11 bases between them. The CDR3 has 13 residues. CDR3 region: CASSRGISGELFF. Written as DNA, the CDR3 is TGTGCCAGCAGCCGGGGAATCTCCGGGGAGCTGTTTTTT.

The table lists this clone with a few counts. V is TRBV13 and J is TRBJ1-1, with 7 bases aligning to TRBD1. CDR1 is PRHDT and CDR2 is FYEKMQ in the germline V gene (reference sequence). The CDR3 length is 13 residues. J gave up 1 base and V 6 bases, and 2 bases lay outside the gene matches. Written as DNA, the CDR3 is TGTGCCAGCAGGGGACAGTCGAACACTGAAGCTTTCTTT. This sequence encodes CASRGQSNTEAFF. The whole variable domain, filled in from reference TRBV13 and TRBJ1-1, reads AAGVIQSPRHLIKEKRETATLKCYPIPRHDTVYWYQQGPGQDPQFLISFYEKMQSDKGSIPDRFSAQQFSDYHSELNMSSLELGDSALYFCASRGQSNTEAFFGQGTRLTVV.

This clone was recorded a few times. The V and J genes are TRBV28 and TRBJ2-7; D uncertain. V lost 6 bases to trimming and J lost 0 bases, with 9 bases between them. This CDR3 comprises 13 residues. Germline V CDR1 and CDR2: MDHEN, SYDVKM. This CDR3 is CASSSTRSYEQYF. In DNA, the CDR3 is TGTGCCAGCAGCTCGACACGCTCCTACGAGCAGTACTTC.

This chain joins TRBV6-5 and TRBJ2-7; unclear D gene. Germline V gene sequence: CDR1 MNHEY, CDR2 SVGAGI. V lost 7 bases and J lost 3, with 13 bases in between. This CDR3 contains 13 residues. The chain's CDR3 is CASTPTRNYEQYF. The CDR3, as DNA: TGTGCCAGCACTCCGACAAGAAACTACGAGCAGTACTTC.

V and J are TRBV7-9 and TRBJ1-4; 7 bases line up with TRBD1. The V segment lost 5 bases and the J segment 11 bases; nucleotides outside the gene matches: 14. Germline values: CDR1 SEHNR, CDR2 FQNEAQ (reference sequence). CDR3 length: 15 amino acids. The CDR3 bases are TGTGCCAGCAGCGTTACAAGGGGGCGAGGAGAGAAACTGTTTTTT. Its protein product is CASSVTRGRGEKLFF.

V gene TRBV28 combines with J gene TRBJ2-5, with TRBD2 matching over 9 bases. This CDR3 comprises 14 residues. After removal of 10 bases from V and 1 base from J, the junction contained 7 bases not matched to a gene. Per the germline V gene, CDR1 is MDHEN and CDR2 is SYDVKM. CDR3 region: CATQLAGIQETQYF. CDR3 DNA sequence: TGTGCCACCCAACTAGCGGGCATCCAAGAGACCCAGTACTTC.

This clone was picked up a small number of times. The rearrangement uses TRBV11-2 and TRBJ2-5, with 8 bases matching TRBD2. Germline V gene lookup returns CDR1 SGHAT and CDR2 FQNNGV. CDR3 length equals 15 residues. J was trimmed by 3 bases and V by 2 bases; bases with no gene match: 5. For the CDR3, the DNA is TGTGCCAGCAGCTTAAATCTAGCGGGTGAAGAGACCCAGTACTTC. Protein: CASSLNLAGEETQYF.